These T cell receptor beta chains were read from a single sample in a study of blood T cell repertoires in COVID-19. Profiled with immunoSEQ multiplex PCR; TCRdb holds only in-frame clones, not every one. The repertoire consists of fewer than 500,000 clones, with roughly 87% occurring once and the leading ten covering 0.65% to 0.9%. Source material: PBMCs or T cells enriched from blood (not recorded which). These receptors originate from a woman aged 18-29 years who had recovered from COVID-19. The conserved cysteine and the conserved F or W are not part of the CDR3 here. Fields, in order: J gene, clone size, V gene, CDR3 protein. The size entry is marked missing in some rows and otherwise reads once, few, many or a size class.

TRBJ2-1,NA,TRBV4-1,ASSRGTDYNEQF
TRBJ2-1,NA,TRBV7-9,ASSSLAGGPIQF
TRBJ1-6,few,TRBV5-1,ASSVQTGGGNSPLH
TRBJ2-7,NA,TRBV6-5,ASLERSNSYEQY
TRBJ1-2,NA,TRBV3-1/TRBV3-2,ASSQVRDYGYT
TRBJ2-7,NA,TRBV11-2,ASSLAGGRTYEQY
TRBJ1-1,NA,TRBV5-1,ASSLGTAFNTEAF
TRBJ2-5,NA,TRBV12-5,ASGLRTGSQETQY
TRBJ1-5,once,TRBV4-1,ASSQVRGNLDQPQH
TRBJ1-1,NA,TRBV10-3,AISDFPTANTEAF
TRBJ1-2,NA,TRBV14,ASSQDLGGGYT
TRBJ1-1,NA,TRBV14,ASSLNLGQGYTEAF
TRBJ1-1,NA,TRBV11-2,ASSLRGNTEAF
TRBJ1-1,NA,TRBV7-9,ASSPTGAREAF
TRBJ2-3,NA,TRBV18,ASSPEGLSTDTQY